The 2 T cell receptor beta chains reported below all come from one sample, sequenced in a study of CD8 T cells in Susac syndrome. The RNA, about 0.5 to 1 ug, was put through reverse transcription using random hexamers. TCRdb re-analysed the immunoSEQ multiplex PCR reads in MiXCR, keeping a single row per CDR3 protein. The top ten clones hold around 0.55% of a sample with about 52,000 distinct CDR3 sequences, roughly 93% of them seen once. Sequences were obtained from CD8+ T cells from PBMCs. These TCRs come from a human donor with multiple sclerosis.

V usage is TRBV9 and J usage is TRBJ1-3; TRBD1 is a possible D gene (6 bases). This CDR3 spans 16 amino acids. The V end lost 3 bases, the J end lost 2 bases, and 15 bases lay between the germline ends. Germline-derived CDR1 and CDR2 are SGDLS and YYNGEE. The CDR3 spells CASSETGKVAGNTIYF. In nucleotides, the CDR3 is TGTGCCAGCAGCGAGACAGGAAAGGTCGCTGGAAACACCATATATTTT.

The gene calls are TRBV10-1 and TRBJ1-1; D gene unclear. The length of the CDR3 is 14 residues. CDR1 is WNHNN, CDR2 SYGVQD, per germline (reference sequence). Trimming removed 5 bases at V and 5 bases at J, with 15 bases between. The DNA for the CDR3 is TGCGCCAGCAGTCCTCGGGTTGGGGAGACTGAAGCTTTCTTT. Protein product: CASSPRVGETEAFF.